Detailed here is one T cell receptor (beta chain). Antigen specificity is unknown. These data come from a study of Graves' ophthalmopathy and Graves' hyperthyroidism. The CDR3 totals 14 residues. The germline V gene encodes CDR1 SQVTM and CDR2 ANQGSEA. V lost 3 bases, J lost 5 bases, and 9 bases stayed unmatched. CDR3 regions of TCR beta were amplified from RNA transcripts. The first-round RT-PCR employed HTBI primers together with the Qiagen OneStep RT-PCR kit. A multiplex PCR was then performed as the second round. TCRdb re-derived calls from the multiplex PCR reads in MiXCR, one entry per CDR3 protein. Among some 210,000 distinct CDR3 sequences listed, around 30% were seen once. Ophthalmopathy in the donors was of moderate-to-severe activity, with CAS ≥3, NOSPECS ≥4 and duration under 3 months. Certain patients, namely those with other autoimmune diseases, uncontrolled infections, pregnancy or lactation, were excluded. Diagnostic conclusions were grounded in clinical symptoms, serum thyroxine, TRAb, thyroid ultrasound and orbital computed tomography.

The study's findings and limits: Most expanded clonotypes from thyroid (those above 0.001 frequency) were also found in blood.

The rearrangement uses TRBV29-1 and TRBJ2-5, with 7 bases matching TRBD1. The material sequenced was peripheral blood. The TCR sequence derives from a man aged 45-60 years with Graves' ophthalmopathy. Here the CDR3 reads CSVETVTGYETQYF. CDR3 nucleotides: TGCAGCGTTGAGACCGTGACAGGGTACGAGACCCAGTACTTC.